The 23 T cell receptor beta chains below all came from one sample that was sequenced in a study of PD-1 blockade in mismatch repair-deficient tumors. TCRdb's table, derived via immunoSEQ multiplex PCR, lists solely in-frame clones and lacks some. The table records 120,000 or so clones, 86% of them present only once. This specimen was peripheral blood, taken 44 weeks after starting pembrolizumab. The receptor set was obtained from an adult with mismatch repair-deficient cancer.

This clone was found once. The chain links TRBV25-1 to TRBJ1-2, with D maybe TRBD1 (5 bases). The germline V gene has CDR1 MGHDK and CDR2 SYGVNS. The CDR3 runs 13 residues. V was shortened by 4 bases and J by 4 bases, with 10 bases between the two germline ends. The chain's CDR3 is CASSAGGGYGYTF. The CDR3 DNA follows: TGTGCCAGCAGTGCTGGGGGGGGCTATGGCTACACCTTC.

The chain couples TRBV11-2 to TRBJ2-1; no firm D call. Trimming cost V 1 base and J 0 bases, with 13 bases left between them. The CDR3 contains 17 residues. Germline CDR1 SGHAT, CDR2 FQNNGV. The CDR3 loop reads CASSLVLVISSYNEQFF. DNA of the CDR3: TGTGCCAGCAGCTTAGTCCTAGTGATCAGCTCCTACAATGAGCAGTTCTTC.

The chain has TRBV9 and TRBJ1-2; the match to TRBD1 covers 7 bases. J gave up 7 bases and V 4 bases, and 10 bases lay outside the gene matches. The CDR3 is 14 residues long. CDR1 SGDLS and CDR2 YYNGEE come from the germline V gene. CDR3 in DNA: TGTGCCAGCAGCCCAACCCACAGGGGCTCTGGCTACACCTTC. This sequence encodes CASSPTHRGSGYTF. Combining the CDR3 with reference TRBV9 and TRBJ1-2 gives the whole variable domain DSGVTQTPKHLITATGQRVTLRCSPRSGDLSVYWYQQSLDQGLQFLIQYYNGEERAKGNILERFSAQQFPDLHSELNLSSLELGDSALYFCASSPTHRGSGYTFGSGTRLTVV.

V gene TRBV6-1 combines with J gene TRBJ1-5, with D perhaps matching TRBD1 (5 bases). From germline, CDR1 is MNHNS and CDR2 SASEGT. V was cut by 0 bases and J by 1 base, with 16 bases left in between. The length of the CDR3 is 18 residues. In DNA form, the CDR3 reads TGTGCCAGCAGTGAAGCGCTTCTTGAGGGGTTGAGCAATCAGCCCCAGCATTTT. This sequence encodes CASSEALLEGLSNQPQHF.

The rearrangement links TRBV9 to TRBJ1-5; D is unclear. Germline-derived CDR1 and CDR2 are SGDLS and YYNGEE. V gave up 0 bases and J gave up 3 bases, with 7 bases separating them. The CDR3 is 14 amino acids. In nucleotides, the CDR3 is TGTGCCAGCAGCGTAGAGGGAAACAATCAGCCCCAGCATTTT. It codes for CASSVEGNNQPQHF.

The chain joins TRBV19 to TRBJ2-5, with TRBD2 as a possible D gene (6 bases). V lost 3 bases, J lost 1 base, and 12 bases lay in between. The V gene's germline CDR1 is LNHDA and CDR2 SQIVND (reference sequence). The CDR3 loop spans 15 amino acids. This chain's CDR3 is CASSIVWGVQETQYF. CDR3 bases: TGTGCCAGTAGTATTGTCTGGGGGGTCCAAGAGACCCAGTACTTC.

This chain joins TRBV18 and TRBJ2-4; possibly TRBD2 for D (5 bases). V dropped 0 bases and J dropped 5 bases, with 11 bases sitting between them. Germline CDR1 KGHSH, CDR2 LQKENI. The CDR3 is 15 residues long. The CDR3 is CASSPPRAGENIQYF. DNA of the CDR3: TGTGCCAGCTCACCACCTCGAGCCGGGGAAAACATTCAGTACTTC.

The chain carries TRBV5-4 and TRBJ2-7, with D possibly called TRBD1 or TRBD2 (6 bases each). CDR1 is SGHNT, CDR2 YYREEE, per germline (reference sequence). V was shortened by 4 bases and J by 4 bases, with 18 bases between the two germline ends. CDR3 length: 15 residues. The DNA for the CDR3 is TGTGCCAGCAGCCGAGGGGGGTTCGGAGTTTACGAGCAGTACTTC. The encoded protein is CASSRGGFGVYEQYF. Together with reference TRBV5-4 and TRBJ2-7, the CDR3 gives the full variable domain: ETGVTQSPTHLIKTRGQQVTLRCSSQSGHNTVSWYQQALGQGPQFIFQYYREEENGRGNFPPRFSGLQFPNYSSELNVNALELDDSALYLCASSRGGFGVYEQYFGPGTRLTVT.

The chain links TRBV19 to TRBJ1-2; D is unclear. The V and J ends lost 6 bases and 2 bases respectively, with 16 bases between them. Germline V gives CDR1 LNHDA, CDR2 SQIVND (reference sequence). This CDR3 is built from 15 residues. The CDR3 protein is CASRMRVWSNYGYTF. Here the CDR3 DNA reads TGTGCCAGTAGGATGAGGGTGTGGTCGAACTATGGCTACACCTTC.

This chain joins TRBV21-1 and TRBJ2-3; the D call of TRBD2 is as the table states it, not checked on the DNA. TRBV21-1 is given as a pseudogene. CDR3 length: 20 residues. The CDR3 region has the DNA TGTGCCAGCAGCCTTCCACCTCTAGCGGGAGTTTTTGAGGGCACAGATACGCAGTATTTT. It yields the protein CASSLPPLAGVFEGTDTQYF.

V gene TRBV5-6 combines with J gene TRBJ2-5; possible D gene TRBD2, 6 bases. The CDR3 covers 16 residues. Germline lookup yields CDR1 SGHDT and CDR2 YYEEEE. The V end lost 0 bases, the J end lost 7 bases, and 19 bases lay between the germline ends. Here the CDR3 reads CASSLAGLGARGTQYF. The DNA for the CDR3 is TGTGCCAGCAGCTTGGCGGGTTTGGGAGCGCGGGGGACCCAGTACTTC.

This chain connects TRBV19 to TRBJ2-2, with 8 bases identical to TRBD2. This CDR3 is built from 15 residues. V was pared by 7 bases and J by 3 bases, with 7 bases of the junction left unmatched. Germline V gene lookup returns CDR1 LNHDA and CDR2 SQIVND (reference sequence). CDR3 DNA sequence: TGTGCCAGTAATTACCGGGAGGGGCACACCGGGGAGCTGTTTTTT. Translation: CASNYREGHTGELFF.

This clone was found once. The chain couples TRBV7-9 to TRBJ2-5, with 11 bases that match TRBD1. Germline values: CDR1 SEHNR, CDR2 FQNEAQ (reference sequence). The CDR3 consists of 16 residues. With V trimmed by 5 bases and J by 4 bases, 9 bases remained unmatched. The CDR3 nucleotides are TGTGCCAGCAGCCCGCACCGGACAGGGGGCGGAGAGACCCAGTACTTC. This encodes CASSPHRTGGGETQYF.

This clone was seen more than once but under ten times. This chain uses TRBV30 with TRBJ1-5, with 7 nucleotides matching TRBD1. CDR3 length equals 13 residues. The germline V gene encodes CDR1 GTSNPN and CDR2 SVGIG (reference sequence). The ends lost 4 bases at V and 3 bases at J; junction bases unmatched: 3. The CDR3 protein is CAWKGAINQPQHF. The CDR3 bases are TGTGCCTGGAAGGGGGCTATCAATCAGCCCCAGCATTTT.

The V gene is TRBV7-9, the J gene TRBJ2-3, with D perhaps matching TRBD2 (5 bases). CDR3 size: 15 residues. V gave up 7 bases and J gave up 2 bases, with 16 bases separating them. The germline CDR1 and CDR2 sequences are SEHNR and FQNEAQ (reference sequence). Written as DNA, the CDR3 is TGTGCCAGCAACTCCTTGAAGCGGCCCACAGATACGCAGTATTTT. It yields the protein CASNSLKRPTDTQYF.

V usage is TRBV19 and J usage is TRBJ1-2; the D gene is possibly TRBD1 (5 bases). Trimming left V 5 bases short and J 4 bases short, with 23 bases between. Germline V lookup: CDR1 LNHDA, CDR2 SQIVND (reference sequence). This CDR3 is 17 amino acids long. The CDR3 reads CASSLRGDPGPTYGYTF. The CDR3 nucleotides read TGTGCCAGTAGTTTAAGGGGCGACCCGGGTCCGACCTATGGCTACACCTTC.

This clone occurred a few times. One junction end does not reproduce the germline sequence, and a read error may be involved. The genes are TRBV6-5 and TRBJ2-7; D gene ambiguous. This CDR3 has 15 amino acids. Per the germline V gene, CDR1 is MNHEY and CDR2 is SVGAGI. The DNA for the CDR3 is TGTGCCAGCAATCCGGCCCCGGATAGCTCCCACGAGCAGTACTTC. Residues: CASNPAPDSSHEQYF.

The chain combines TRBV29-1 with TRBJ2-3, with 7 bases lining up with TRBD1. The CDR3 length is 13 residues. Looked up from germline, CDR1 is SQVTM and CDR2 is ANQGSEA. The V segment lost 4 bases and the J segment 2 bases; nucleotides outside the gene matches: 3. The CDR3: CSVVRGLTDTQYF. The CDR3 bases are TGCAGCGTTGTGAGGGGGCTCACAGATACGCAGTATTTT.

V usage is TRBV29-1 and J usage is TRBJ2-7, with 8 bases identical to TRBD1. V shed 1 base and J 0 bases; nucleotides not matched to a gene: 2. CDR3 length equals 14 residues. Germline-derived CDR1 and CDR2 are SQVTM and ANQGSEA. The CDR3 nucleotides are TGCAGCGTTGAAGCCAGGGGGCCCTCCTACGAGCAGTACTTC. Residues: CSVEARGPSYEQYF.

The rearrangement uses TRBV4-1 and TRBJ2-3; D is undetermined. The CDR3 totals 15 residues. V was pared by 1 base and J by 5 bases, with 13 bases between. The germline V gene has CDR1 MGHRA and CDR2 YSYEKL. The CDR3 coding sequence is TGCGCCAGCAGCCAAGCGCCTGAACTTGGAGATACGCAGTATTTT. This gives the protein CASSQAPELGDTQYF.

The chain couples TRBV4-1 to TRBJ1-4, with 7 bases aligning to TRBD1. This CDR3 has 20 residues. V dropped 0 bases and J dropped 3; count of bases not matched to a gene: 16. Germline V lookup: CDR1 MGHRA, CDR2 YSYEKL. The CDR3 loop is CASSQEEGDMTGLPNEKLFF. CDR3 nucleotide sequence: TGCGCCAGCAGCCAAGAAGAGGGGGATATGACAGGGCTTCCTAATGAAAAACTGTTTTTT.

V usage is TRBV5-6 and J usage is TRBJ2-5; the match to TRBD1 covers 7 bases. This CDR3 has 14 amino acids. In germline, CDR1 is SGHDT, CDR2 YYEEEE. The V segment lost 3 bases and the J segment 4 bases; nucleotides outside the gene matches: 6. CDR3 nucleotide sequence: TGTGCCAGCAGCTCCACAGGGGCCGCAGAGACCCAGTACTTC. Translated, it gives CASSSTGAAETQYF.

This clone was observed a few times. V usage is TRBV7-9 and J usage is TRBJ2-5; 11 nucleotides align to TRBD2. Germline-derived CDR1 and CDR2 are SEHNR and FQNEAQ (reference sequence). CDR3 length: 14 amino acids. The V gene end was trimmed by 5 bases and the J gene end by 5 bases; junction bases not matched to a gene: 4. CDR3 protein: CASSPGLAGETQYF. The CDR3 nucleotides read TGTGCCAGCAGCCCAGGACTAGCGGGTGAGACCCAGTACTTC.